This TCR beta chain was documented in a study of identical twins. TCRdb re-called the 5' RACE reads with MiXCR, one entry per CDR3 protein. The sample has approximately 690,000 distinct CDR3 sequences; roughly 6% are singletons. Deletions cut 5 bases from V and 8 bases from J, with 13 bases between. CDR1 and CDR2 from the germline V gene are SEHNR and FQNEAQ (reference sequence). CDR3 length: 13 amino acids. Material: naive T cells sorted from blood. The chain is built from TRBV7-9 and TRBJ2-1; the D gene is possibly TRBD1 (5 bases). This clonotype originated in a man aged 18 to 35 in good health. The CDR3 DNA follows: TGTGCCAGCAGCGGATACTGGGGCGATGAGCAGTTCTTC. This encodes CASSGYWGDEQFF. Full variable domain (outside the CDR3, taken from reference TRBV7-9 and TRBJ2-1): DTGVSQNPRHKITKRGQNVTFRCDPISEHNRLYWYRQTLGQGPEFLTYFQNEAQLEKSRLLSDRFSAERPKGSFSTLEIQRTEQGDSAMYLCASSGYWGDEQFFGPGTRLTVL.